This T cell receptor (beta chain) was sequenced for a study of T cells in Graves' hyperthyroidism and ophthalmopathy. Trimming cost V 4 bases and J 5 bases; bases outside gene matches: 14. CDR3 length: 18 amino acids. CDR1 and CDR2 (germline): MNHEY, SVGAGI. Amplification yielded TCR beta CDR3 regions, with RNA transcripts as the source. TCR CDR3 underwent first-round RT-PCR with the HTBI primer set. One entry per CDR3 protein, called by TCRdb with MiXCR from the multiplex PCR reads. This sample yields around 540,000 distinct CDR3 sequences, of which around 15% are seen a single time; about 29% belongs to the top ten.

This receptor was identified in a woman under 40 with Graves' ophthalmopathy. This chain links TRBV6-5 with TRBJ2-7; 13 bases are a match to TRBD2. What was sequenced was blood. The CDR3 coding sequence is TGTGCCAGCAGTTCCCTCGGACTAGCGGGAGTTTTCCCGAACGAGCAGTACTTC. It yields the protein CASSSLGLAGVFPNEQYF.